The 16 T cell receptor beta chains given below trace back to one sample, sequenced in a study of long-term antiretroviral therapy in people with HIV (dated by TCRdb to between 2021 and 2024). The immunoSEQ hsTCRB v3.0 assay was used at survey level resolution to sequence the TRB variable region. TCRdb obtained this table from immuneACCESS and retained in-frame rearrangements with V and J assigned. These tables miss some clones; where compared with another copy, unresolved V genes account for less than half of the shortfall, and the remainder is unexplained. The sample table contains some 26,000 clones; only one count was recorded for about 88% of them. Less than 6% of the sample is held by the ten biggest clonotypes. The sequencing here drew on unsorted PBMCs, taken approximately 2.6 years after starting antiretroviral therapy. These receptors all stem from a man in his forties with HIV.

This chain links TRBV19 with TRBJ1-5; perhaps TRBD1 as D (6 bases). V was shortened by 4 bases and J by 4 bases, with 14 bases between the two germline ends. Per germline, CDR1 LNHDA and CDR2 SQIVND (reference sequence). The CDR3 consists of 15 residues. CDR3 sequence (DNA): TGTGCCAGTAGTACCGGGGGGCGATCGAATCAGCCCCAGCATTTT. Amino acid sequence: CASSTGGRSNQPQHF.

The chain uses TRBV5-5 and TRBJ1-1; D is unclear. There are 14 residues in the CDR3. V was cut by 0 bases and J by 0 bases, with 6 bases left in between. CDR1 is SGHKS and CDR2 is YYEKEE in the germline V gene (reference sequence). CDR3 in DNA: TGTGCCAGCAGCTTGGTGCGCATGAACACTGAAGCTTTCTTT. Translated: CASSLVRMNTEAFF.

The chain employs TRBV21-1 and TRBJ1-1. TRBV21-1 is recorded as a pseudogene. The CDR3 has 16 residues. The CDR3 spells CASSPAATPMNTEAFF. Here the CDR3 DNA reads TGTGCCAGCAGCCCGGCGGCAACTCCAATGAACACTGAAGCTTTCTTT.

This chain uses TRBV7-2 with TRBJ2-7, with TRBD2 matching over 10 bases. After removal of 5 bases from V and 5 bases from J, the junction contained 18 bases not matched to a gene. The CDR3 loop spans 18 amino acids. Germline CDR1 and CDR2: SGHTA and FQGNSA. The CDR3 sequence is CASSVVAAAAGGPNEQYF. The CDR3 DNA reads TGTGCCAGCAGCGTGGTTGCAGCGGCAGCGGGAGGGCCCAACGAGCAGTACTTC. Full variable domain (missing parts from reference TRBV7-2 and TRBJ2-7): GAGVSQSPSNKVTEKGKDVELRCDPISGHTALYWYRQSLGQGLEFLIYFQGNSAPDKSGLPSDRFSAERTGGSVSTLTIQRTQQEDSAVYLCASSVVAAAAGGPNEQYFGPGTRLTVT.

V gene TRBV5-1 combines with J gene TRBJ2-2; 8 positions agree with TRBD2. Germline assignment: CDR1 SGHRS and CDR2 YFSETQ. The CDR3 is 16 residues long. V lost 5 bases to trimming and J lost 0 bases; unmatched junction nucleotides: 6. The CDR3 sequence: CASRGRRGANTGELFF. CDR3 nucleotides: TGCGCCAGCAGAGGGAGGCGGGGGGCGAACACCGGGGAGCTGTTTTTT. Using reference TRBV5-1 and TRBJ2-2 for the parts outside the CDR3, the full variable domain is KAGVTQTPRYLIKTRGQQVTLSCSPISGHRSVSWYQQTPGQGLQFLFEYFSETQRNKGNFPGRFSGRQFSNSRSEMNVSTLELGDSALYLCASRGRRGANTGELFFGEGSRLTVL.

The chain recombines TRBV7-9 with TRBJ2-5, with 7 bases aligning to TRBD2. The CDR3 length is 14 residues. Germline-derived CDR1 and CDR2 are SEHNR and FQNEAQ (reference sequence). The V gene end was trimmed by 5 bases and the J gene end by 1 base; junction bases not matched to a gene: 4. CDR3 sequence (DNA): TGTGCCAGCAGCCCAAGACTAGCCCAAGAGACCCAGTACTTC. Its translation: CASSPRLAQETQYF.

This rearrangement joins TRBV10-3 to TRBJ2-6, with 8 bases fitting TRBD1. This CDR3 spans 17 amino acids. CDR1 ENHRY and CDR2 SYGVKD come from the germline V gene. The V segment lost 4 bases and the J segment 4 bases; nucleotides outside the gene matches: 9. The CDR3 protein is CAISGSGQGSGANVLTF. CDR3 DNA sequence: TGTGCCATCAGTGGGTCCGGACAGGGATCCGGGGCCAACGTCCTGACTTTC.

V gene TRBV30 combines with J gene TRBJ2-1; 11 bases fit TRBD2. The CDR3 is 15 amino acids. V dropped 3 bases and J dropped 9; count of bases not matched to a gene: 10. Germline V lookup: CDR1 GTSNPN, CDR2 SVGIG (reference sequence). The CDR3 region is CAWSHASGGRAEQFF. CDR3 sequence (DNA): TGTGCCTGGAGCCATGCTAGCGGGGGGCGTGCTGAGCAGTTCTTC.

The rearrangement joins TRBV30 to TRBJ1-6, with TRBD1 matching over 7 bases. The V and J ends lost 0 bases and 14 bases, in that order; junction bases with no gene match: 4. CDR3 length equals 12 residues. Germline CDR1 is GTSNPN and CDR2 is SVGIG (reference sequence). Here the CDR3 reads CAWSVSTGSLHF. DNA for the CDR3: TGTGCCTGGAGTGTCTCGACAGGGTCCCTCCACTTT.

The J gene is TRBJ1-1, the V gene TRBV30; D remains ambiguous. This CDR3 comprises 13 residues. Germline CDR1 is GTSNPN and CDR2 is SVGIG (reference sequence). Between the trimmed V and J ends, which lost 0 bases and 2 bases, there was a span of 7 bases. The chain's CDR3 is CAWSVGSNTEAFF. DNA of the CDR3: TGTGCCTGGAGTGTGGGCAGTAACACTGAAGCTTTCTTT.

The CDR3 sequence is CASSPDAKAKNIQYF. DNA for the CDR3: TGTGCCAGCAGCCCGGACGCGAAGGCCAAAAACATTCAGTACTTC. The rearrangement links TRBV7-9 to TRBJ2-4; D gene unclear. The germline V gene has CDR1 SEHNR and CDR2 FQNEAQ (reference sequence). The V and J ends lost 5 bases and 1 base respectively, with 12 bases between them. The CDR3 length is 15 residues.

This sequence joins TRBV30 and TRBJ1-3; maybe TRBD1 (6 bases). This CDR3 has 14 residues. V lost 7 bases and J lost 0, with 13 bases in between. The germline CDR1 and CDR2 sequences are GTSNPN and SVGIG (reference sequence). The CDR3 spells CASHGQSSGNTIYF. The CDR3 DNA follows: TGTGCCTCCCACGGACAGAGCTCTGGAAACACCATATATTTT.

V and J are TRBV4-1 and TRBJ1-2; tentative D call: TRBD1 (5 bases). This CDR3 contains 17 residues. CDR1 is MGHRA and CDR2 is YSYEKL in the germline V gene. The V and J ends lost 1 base and 0 bases respectively, with 15 bases between them. CDR3 amino acids: CASSQVMNRPANYGYTF. DNA for the CDR3: TGCGCCAGCAGCCAAGTGATGAACAGGCCAGCTAACTATGGCTACACCTTC.

This clone has a handful of counts. The chain is built from TRBV7-9 and TRBJ2-7; D is undetermined. The V gene's germline CDR1 is SEHNR and CDR2 FQNEAQ (reference sequence). This CDR3 has 15 amino acids. With 5 bases removed from V and 0 bases from J, the gap between germline ends came to 14 bases. The CDR3 loop is CASSPRPGLSYEQYF. CDR3 bases: TGTGCCAGCAGCCCTCGGCCGGGCCTCTCCTACGAGCAGTACTTC.

The chain combines TRBV5-4 with TRBJ2-5; tentatively, D is TRBD2 (5 bases). This CDR3 contains 16 residues. Trimming cost V 9 bases and J 4 bases, with 25 bases left between them. Germline-derived CDR1 and CDR2 are SGHNT and YYREEE (reference sequence). The DNA of the CDR3 is TGTGCCACCCGGTTCCCCTCGAGCGAGGGAAGAGAGACCCAGTACTTC. This encodes CATRFPSSEGRETQYF.

The J gene is TRBJ2-7, the V gene TRBV4-3; D unclear. Germline assignment: CDR1 LGHNA and CDR2 YSLEER. The CDR3 has 14 residues. Trimming cost V 0 bases and J 3 bases, with 9 bases left between them. CDR3 sequence (DNA): TGCGCCAGCAGCCAAGAGTCCACGGGCTACGAGCAGTACTTC. Translated: CASSQESTGYEQYF.